This TCR beta chain was found in a study of cytomegalovirus exposure and HLA in healthy donors. Study-level results: Donors belonging to an Asian-associated ancestry cluster reportedly showed fewer N-insertions in productive TCRs than the roughly 670-donor mean, according to what a later analysis found. According to an earlier analysis, most TCR beta V segments yielded productive rearrangements about 87% or about 30% of the time.

In the case of this clone: Its antigen is unidentified.

The PCR employed 60 Vbeta primers together with 13 Jbeta primers. Methods used by the authors: Later analysis identified around 85 million unique TCR beta chains, about 12 million shared. Profiled with immunoSEQ multiplex PCR; TCRdb holds only in-frame clones, not every one. Clonal size and the V and J genes are those of that table, whereas D and trimming came from the DNA. The sample includes 55,000 to 90,000 clones, around 80% seen only once; the top ten take approximately 5.8%. The sequence was obtained from a man in his forties or fifties in good health and CMV-seronegative. Sequencing was carried out using PBMCs.

DNA for the CDR3: TGTGCCAGCAGCCTCAAGGAGTCCTCTGGAAACACCATATATTTT. It translates to CASSLKESSGNTIYF. V gene TRBV7-6 combines with J gene TRBJ1-3, with unresolved D. Per germline, CDR1 SGHVS and CDR2 FNYEAQ. The length of the CDR3 is 15 residues. Trimming left V 5 bases short and J 0 bases short, with 11 bases between.